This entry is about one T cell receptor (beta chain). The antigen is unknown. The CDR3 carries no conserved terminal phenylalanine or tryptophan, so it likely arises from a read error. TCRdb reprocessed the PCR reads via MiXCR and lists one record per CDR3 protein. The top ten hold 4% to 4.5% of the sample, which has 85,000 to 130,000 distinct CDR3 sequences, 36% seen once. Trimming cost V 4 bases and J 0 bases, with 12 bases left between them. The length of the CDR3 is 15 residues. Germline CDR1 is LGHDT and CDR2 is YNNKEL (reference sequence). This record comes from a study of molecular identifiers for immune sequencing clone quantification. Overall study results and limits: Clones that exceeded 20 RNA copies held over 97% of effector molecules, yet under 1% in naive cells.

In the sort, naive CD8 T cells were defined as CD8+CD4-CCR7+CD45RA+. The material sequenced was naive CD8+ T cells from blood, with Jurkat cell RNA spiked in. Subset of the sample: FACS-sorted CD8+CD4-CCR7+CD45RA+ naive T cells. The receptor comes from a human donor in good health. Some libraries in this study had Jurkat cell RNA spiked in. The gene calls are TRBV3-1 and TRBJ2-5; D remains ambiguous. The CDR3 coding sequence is TGTGCCAGCAGCCCGGCCCCCGCGTACCAAGAGACCCAGTACTAC. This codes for CASSPAPAYQETQYY.